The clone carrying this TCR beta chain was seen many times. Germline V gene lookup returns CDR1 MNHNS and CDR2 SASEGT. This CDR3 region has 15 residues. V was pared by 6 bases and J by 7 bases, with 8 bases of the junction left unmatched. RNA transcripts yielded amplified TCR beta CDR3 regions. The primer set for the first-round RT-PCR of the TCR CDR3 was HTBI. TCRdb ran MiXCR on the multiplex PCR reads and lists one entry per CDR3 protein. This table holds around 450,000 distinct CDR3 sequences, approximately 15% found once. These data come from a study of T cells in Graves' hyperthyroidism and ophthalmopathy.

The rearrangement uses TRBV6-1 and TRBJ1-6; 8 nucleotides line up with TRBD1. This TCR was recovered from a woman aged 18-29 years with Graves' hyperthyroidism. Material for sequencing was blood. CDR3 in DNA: TGTGCCAGCAGATCCCGGACAGGGTGGAATTCACCCCTCCACTTT. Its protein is CASRSRTGWNSPLHF.